This TCR beta chain was obtained from a study of shared clonotypes between healthy human individuals. Study-wide context: Donor ages ranged 18 to 49 years: a couple of women, three men. The study, taken as a whole, reports: Sampling used blood alone; tissue repertoires probably differ.

Trimming pared 0 bases from V and 0 bases from J, leaving 12 bases between. In germline, CDR1 is LNHNV, CDR2 YYDKDF (reference sequence). The CDR3 extends over 16 amino acids. In the authors' workflow: Junction-only immunoSEQ data arrived without quality scores, meaning filtering differed. Method: immunoSEQ multiplex PCR; TCRdb's copy keeps in-frame clones and lacks some. The V and J calls and clone size come from that table; D and trimming were worked out from the DNA. The data show 450,000 to 600,000 clones, approximately 79% seen once. As to this clone: The antigen is unknown.

Sequencing was carried out using PBMCs. The chain uses TRBV15 and TRBJ2-7; no reliable D call. This sequence was found in a middle-aged woman in good health. Some clones in this sample may be carry-over from other donors' samples. The CDR3 DNA reads as TGTGCCACCAGCAGAGACCCTACCGCCCCCTCCTACGAGCAGTACTTC. Its translation is CATSRDPTAPSYEQYF.